These 20 T cell receptor beta chains share one sample of origin, sequenced in a study of OX40 agonist ivuxolimab in advanced cancers. Libraries were prepared by immunoSEQ multiplex PCR; TCRdb keeps only in-frame clonotypes and omits some of them. The profile shows about 110,000 clones, more than 70% of them singletons. Sequenced here: CD4+ or CD8+ T cells sorted from blood, sampled in a trial of the OX40 agonist ivuxolimab. The receptors were gathered from an adult with an advanced solid tumor such as melanoma, head and neck, liver or kidney cancer.

The rearrangement joins TRBV10-3 to TRBJ2-6; D is unresolved. Germline V gene lookup returns CDR1 ENHRY and CDR2 SYGVKD. V was trimmed by 1 base and J by 0 bases, leaving 16 bases between them. The CDR3 spans 19 residues. The chain's CDR3 is CAISELRGAGSSGANVLTF. In nucleotides, the CDR3 is TGTGCCATCAGTGAGTTAAGAGGTGCAGGAAGCTCTGGGGCCAACGTCCTGACTTTC.

This clone was picked up one time. The rearrangement joins TRBV6-6 to TRBJ2-7; 7 positions match TRBD1. The ends lost 10 bases at V and 0 bases at J; junction bases unmatched: 6. CDR1 MNHNY and CDR2 SVGAGI come from the germline V gene (reference sequence). The CDR3 has 13 amino acids. The CDR3 DNA reads as TGTGCCACGCGGACAGGCGACTCCTACGAGCAGTACTTC. It translates to CATRTGDSYEQYF.

The chain uses TRBV7-2 and TRBJ2-3; 13 bases match TRBD2. The trim removed 4 bases at V and 5 bases at J, leaving 9 bases unmatched. CDR1 is SGHTA and CDR2 is FQGNSA in the germline V gene. The CDR3 extends over 17 amino acids. CDR3 sequence reads: CASSSLLAGGPGDTQYF. CDR3 sequence (DNA): TGTGCCAGCAGCTCCTTACTAGCGGGGGGGCCGGGAGATACGCAGTATTTT. The complete variable domain, with remaining parts taken from reference TRBV7-2 and TRBJ2-3, reads GAGVSQSPSNKVTEKGKDVELRCDPISGHTALYWYRQSLGQGLEFLIYFQGNSAPDKSGLPSDRFSAERTGGSVSTLTIQRTQQEDSAVYLCASSSLLAGGPGDTQYFGPGTRLTVL.

The chain links TRBV27 to TRBJ1-2; D not resolved. V was cut by 6 bases and J by 8 bases, with 10 bases left in between. There are 11 residues in the CDR3. Germline CDR1 is MNHEY and CDR2 is SMNVEV (reference sequence). The DNA for the CDR3 is TGTGCCAGCAGAGGATATGAGGGCTACACCTTC. It specifies CASRGYEGYTF.

This clone was observed a few times. V and J are TRBV19 and TRBJ2-3; D is uncertain. Germline V gives CDR1 LNHDA, CDR2 SQIVND (reference sequence). The CDR3 sequence is 13 residues long. V lost 5 bases and J 5 bases, leaving 11 bases between the germline ends. This chain's CDR3 is CASSVQIRDTQYF. CDR3 DNA: TGTGCCAGTAGTGTTCAGATTAGAGATACGCAGTATTTT.

The sample holds one count of this clone. Other DNA variants within this sample encode the same CDR3. The chain employs TRBV18 and TRBJ2-5; D remains unclear. The ends were cut back, 6 bases at V and 5 bases at J, with 10 bases in the middle. The length of the CDR3 is 12 residues. From germline, CDR1 is KGHSH and CDR2 LQKENI. CDR3 sequence: CASSPLQETQYF. CDR3 bases: TGTGCCAGCTCCCCCCTCCAGGAGACCCAGTACTTC.

The V gene is TRBV5-6, the J gene TRBJ1-3; the D gene is possibly TRBD1 (6 bases). The CDR3 length is 15 residues. Germline assignment: CDR1 SGHDT and CDR2 YYEEEE. The V end was cut by 4 bases, the J end by 0 bases, with 11 bases between. CDR3 sequence reads: CASSEDRDSGNTIYF. The DNA of the CDR3 is TGTGCCAGCAGCGAGGACAGAGACTCTGGAAACACCATATATTTT. The full variable domain, rest sourced from reference TRBV5-6 and TRBJ1-3, is DAGVTQSPTHLIKTRGQQVTLRCSPKSGHDTVSWYQQALGQGPQFIFQYYEEEERQRGNFPDRFSGHQFPNYSSELNVNALLLGDSALYLCASSEDRDSGNTIYFGEGSWLTVV.

The chain uses TRBV5-6 and TRBJ1-1, with 8 bases fitting TRBD1. This CDR3 has 15 residues. The J segment lost 1 base and the V segment lost 4 bases, leaving 6 bases of the junction unmatched. Germline-derived CDR1 and CDR2 are SGHDT and YYEEEE. CDR3 sequence reads: CASSPRQGTNTEAFF. CDR3 nucleotides: TGTGCCAGCAGCCCCCGACAGGGGACGAACACTGAAGCTTTCTTT.

The rearrangement joins TRBV28 to TRBJ2-7; 7 bases fit TRBD1. Germline V gives CDR1 MDHEN, CDR2 SYDVKM. V trimming: 4 bases; J trimming: 6 bases; junction bases outside the gene matches: 9. The CDR3 runs to 14 residues. CDR3 in amino acids: CASSSGQRGGEQYF. The DNA of the CDR3 is TGTGCCAGCAGTTCGGGACAGAGAGGGGGCGAGCAGTACTTC.

This clone was picked up one time. This chain joins TRBV27 and TRBJ2-3; D gene ambiguous. With 11 bases removed from V and 7 bases from J, the gap between germline ends came to 4 bases. The germline V gene encodes CDR1 MNHEY and CDR2 SMNVEV (reference sequence). This CDR3 is built from 8 residues. The CDR3 region has the DNA TGTGCCGGGTATACGCAGTATTTT. Translation gives CAGYTQYF.

With regard to this clone: One end of the junction fails to match germline, which may point to a read error. The chain uses TRBV11-2 and TRBJ2-7; 7 bases line up with TRBD1. This CDR3 has 15 residues. CDR1 SGHAT and CDR2 FQNNGV come from the germline V gene. CDR3 protein: CASSLEGQPNYEQYF. As DNA, the CDR3 is TGTGCCAGCAGCCTAGAGGGACAGCCTAACTACGAGCAGTACTTC.

V is TRBV30 and J is TRBJ1-1, with D hard to call. Between the trimmed V and J ends, which lost 4 bases and 1 base, there was a span of 4 bases. The CDR3 contains 11 residues. Germline CDR1 GTSNPN, CDR2 SVGIG (reference sequence). Written as DNA, the CDR3 is TGTGCCTGGATTCAGAACACTGAAGCTTTCTTT. It is translated as CAWIQNTEAFF.

The V gene is TRBV4-3, the J gene TRBJ2-7; 8 bases map to TRBD2. J lost 2 bases, V lost 1 base, and 7 bases had no gene match. Germline loops: CDR1 LGHNA, CDR2 YSLEER. The CDR3 consists of 16 residues. The CDR3: CASSQGRGGEAYEQYF. In DNA, the CDR3 is TGCGCCAGCAGCCAAGGCCGGGGGGGAGAGGCCTACGAGCAGTACTTC.

This clone was detected only once. The chain joins TRBV5-1 to TRBJ2-6; no clear D. The CDR3 loop spans 15 amino acids. The V end lost 0 bases, the J end lost 0 bases, and 4 bases lay between the germline ends. CDR1 is SGHRS, CDR2 YFSETQ, per germline. CDR3 coding DNA: TGCGCCAGCAGCTTGGATGTCTCTGGGGCCAACGTCCTGACTTTC. The encoded protein is CASSLDVSGANVLTF.

The V gene is TRBV5-1, the J gene TRBJ2-1; 7 bases match TRBD1. The CDR3 length is 15 residues. V lost 0 bases, J lost 4 bases, and 4 bases stayed unmatched. The germline V gene encodes CDR1 SGHRS and CDR2 YFSETQ. CDR3 protein: CASSLEGALYNEQFF. CDR3 in DNA: TGCGCCAGCAGCTTGGAGGGGGCGCTGTACAATGAGCAGTTCTTC. The complete variable domain, with remaining parts taken from reference TRBV5-1 and TRBJ2-1, reads KAGVTQTPRYLIKTRGQQVTLSCSPISGHRSVSWYQQTPGQGLQFLFEYFSETQRNKGNFPGRFSGRQFSNSRSEMNVSTLELGDSALYLCASSLEGALYNEQFFGPGTRLTVL.

The rearrangement joins TRBV25-1 to TRBJ1-1; 8 nucleotides agree with TRBD1. There are 14 residues in the CDR3. With V trimmed by 6 bases and J by 1 base, 4 bases remained unmatched. Germline CDR1 MGHDK, CDR2 SYGVNS. In nucleotides, the CDR3 is TGTGCCAGCAGCTCGGGACAGGCGAACACTGAAGCTTTCTTT. This codes for CASSSGQANTEAFF.

The chain combines TRBV28 with TRBJ1-5; a weak D match, TRBD1 (6 bases). Per the germline V gene, CDR1 is MDHEN and CDR2 is SYDVKM. The germline V and J ends were trimmed by 2 bases and 0 bases, with 11 bases remaining between them. The CDR3 totals 16 residues. CDR3 bases: TGTGCCAGCAGTTTACTCCCGGGGGCTAGCAATCAGCCCCAGCATTTT. Encoded protein: CASSLLPGASNQPQHF.

A few counts support this clone. Other DNA sequences in this sample translate to the same CDR3. The rearrangement links TRBV19 to TRBJ2-2; D is undetermined. Germline loops: CDR1 LNHDA, CDR2 SQIVND (reference sequence). The CDR3 totals 11 residues. Trimming pared 3 bases from V and 6 bases from J, leaving 2 bases between. CDR3 nucleotides: TGTGCCAGTAGTATCTCCGGGGAGCTGTTTTTT. This sequence encodes CASSISGELFF.

The chain joins TRBV19 to TRBJ1-2; 11 nucleotides agree with TRBD1. With 7 bases clipped from V and 4 bases from J, the junction kept 8 bases outside the gene matches. The CDR3 is 15 amino acids. The V gene's germline CDR1 is LNHDA and CDR2 SQIVND (reference sequence). The CDR3 DNA reads as TGTGCCAGTACCGGACAGGGGGCGCAGATCTATGGCTACACCTTC. It is translated as CASTGQGAQIYGYTF.

The chain links TRBV27 to TRBJ1-6; D unresolved. The germline V gene encodes CDR1 MNHEY and CDR2 SMNVEV (reference sequence). Trimming removed 7 bases from V and 0 bases from J, with 16 bases in between. The CDR3 spans 17 residues. This CDR3 reads CASTPGGRISYNSPLHF. Written as DNA, the CDR3 is TGTGCCAGCACCCCAGGAGGGAGGATCTCCTATAATTCACCCCTCCACTTT.